This TCR beta chain was profiled in a study of shared T cell receptors in the human thymus. The CDR3 length is 15 residues. V lost 3 bases, J lost 3 bases, and 12 bases lay in between. Germline V gene sequence: CDR1 SGHDT, CDR2 YYEEEE. The data were produced by immunoSEQ multiplex PCR, yet TCRdb's version contains in-frame clones alone and is incomplete. The data contain some 700,000 clones, roughly 85% of them singletons. The same sample was also used in a study of human thymus T cells. This second report adds: Resections that were taken during corrective heart surgery supplied the thymus tissue. Across thymic and blood repertoires, the usage of V and J genes appeared to be biased. Related research described strongly overlapping thymic repertoires in unrelated people.

Sequenced sample: thymocytes. The sequence came from a girl under three years old with a congenital heart defect. The rearrangement uses TRBV5-6 and TRBJ2-2, with TRBD1 as a possible D gene (6 bases). This CDR3 reads CASSSPGTHTGELFF. CDR3 bases: TGTGCCAGCAGCTCGCCCGGGACACACACCGGGGAGCTGTTTTTT. Full variable domain (remainder filled in from reference TRBV5-6 and TRBJ2-2): DAGVTQSPTHLIKTRGQQVTLRCSPKSGHDTVSWYQQALGQGPQFIFQYYEEEERQRGNFPDRFSGHQFPNYSSELNVNALLLGDSALYLCASSSPGTHTGELFFGEGSRLTVL.